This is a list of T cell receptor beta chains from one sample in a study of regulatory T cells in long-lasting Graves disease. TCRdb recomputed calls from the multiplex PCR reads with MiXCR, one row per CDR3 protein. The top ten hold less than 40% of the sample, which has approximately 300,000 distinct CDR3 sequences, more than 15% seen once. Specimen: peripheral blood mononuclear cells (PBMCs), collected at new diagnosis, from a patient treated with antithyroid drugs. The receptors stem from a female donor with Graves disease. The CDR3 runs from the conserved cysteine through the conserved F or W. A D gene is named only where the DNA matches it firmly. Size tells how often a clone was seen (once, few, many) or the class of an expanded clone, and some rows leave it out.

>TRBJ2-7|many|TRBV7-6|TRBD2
TGTGCCAGCAGCTTAGACACTAGCGGGAGCTACGAGCAGTACTTC
CASSLDTSGSYEQYF
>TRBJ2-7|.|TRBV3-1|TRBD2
TGTGCCAGCAGCCAAGAGTTACTAGCGGGAGTCTCCTACGAGCAGTACTTC
CASSQELLAGVSYEQYF
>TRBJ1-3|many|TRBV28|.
TGTGCCAGCAGTTCGAGCCGGGACCCAGACTCTGGAAACACCATATATTTT
CASSSSRDPDSGNTIYF
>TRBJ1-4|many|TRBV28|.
TGTGCCAGCAGTTCGTCCGCAACTAATGAAAAACTGTTTTTT
CASSSSATNEKLFF
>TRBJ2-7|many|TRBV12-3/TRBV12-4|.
TGTGCCAGCAGTTTAGCAGCGCTGACCTACGAGCAGTACTTC
CASSLAALTYEQYF
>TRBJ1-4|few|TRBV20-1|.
TGCAGTGCTAGAGATACAGGGCTAAAAGAAAAACTGTTTTTT
CSARDTGLKEKLFF
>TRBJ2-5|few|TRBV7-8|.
TGTGCCAGCAGCCTACACGAGAAGGGGACCCAGTACTTC
CASSLHEKGTQYF
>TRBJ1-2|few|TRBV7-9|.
TGTGCCAGCAGTGACTCGGTAGCTCCAGATGGCTACACCTTC
CASSDSVAPDGYTF
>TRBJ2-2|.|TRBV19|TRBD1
TGTGCCAGTAGTAAGACAGGGGCGGTCGGGGAGCTGTTTTTT
CASSKTGAVGELFF
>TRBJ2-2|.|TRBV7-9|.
TGTGCCAGCACTGAGTTCGGCACCGGGGAGCTGTTTTTT
CASTEFGTGELFF
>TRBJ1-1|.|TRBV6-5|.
TGTGCCAGCAGTTACAGGGCTAAAGTGAACACTGAAGCTTTCTTT
CASSYRAKVNTEAFF
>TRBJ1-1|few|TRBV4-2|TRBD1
TGTGCCAGCAGCCAGACCGGGACAGTGAACACTGAAGCCTTCTTT
CASSQTGTVNTEAFF
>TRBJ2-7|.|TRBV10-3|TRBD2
TGTGCCATCGGGGGGGGACTAGCGGGCTCTAGGGAGCAGTACTTC
CAIGGGLAGSREQYF
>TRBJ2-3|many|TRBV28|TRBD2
TGTGCCAGCAGTTTCCGGTGGACTAGCGGGACTTGGGGGGGCACAGATACGCAGTATTTT
CASSFRWTSGTWGGTDTQYF
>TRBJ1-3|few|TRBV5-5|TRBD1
TGTGCCAGCAGCTTGGTCCCGGACAGGACCTTAAATGGAAACACCATATATTTT
CASSLVPDRTLNGNTIYF
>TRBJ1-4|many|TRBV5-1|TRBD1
TGCGCCAGCAGCGGGGACAGCCTCAATGAAAAACTGTTTTTT
CASSGDSLNEKLFF
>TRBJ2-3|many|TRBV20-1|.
TGCAGTGCTAGAGTTCTGAACTCGGATACGCAGTATTTT
CSARVLNSDTQYF
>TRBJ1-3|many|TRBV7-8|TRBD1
TGTGCCAGCAGCTTAGCCCTGACAGGGGGAAACACCATATATTTT
CASSLALTGGNTIYF
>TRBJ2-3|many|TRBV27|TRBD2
TGTGCCAGCAGACCGGGACTAGCGGGAGTAGTATCAGAGTATTTT
CASRPGLAGVVSEYF
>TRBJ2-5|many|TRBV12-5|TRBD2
TGTGCTAGTGGTTTGGTACGAGAGCGGGGCCAAGAGACCCAGTACTTC
CASGLVRERGQETQYF
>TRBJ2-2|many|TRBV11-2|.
TGTGCCAGCAGCCGAGGACAGACGAACGGGGAGCTGTTTTTT
CASSRGQTNGELFF
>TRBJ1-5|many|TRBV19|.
TGTGCCAGTAGTAACACAGGGATAGCTCAGCCCCAGCATTTT
CASSNTGIAQPQHF
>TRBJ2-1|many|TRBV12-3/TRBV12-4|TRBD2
TGTGCCAGCAGTTTCCCGCTTAGCGGGAGGGCCGTAGAAGAGCAGTTCTTC
CASSFPLSGRAVEEQFF
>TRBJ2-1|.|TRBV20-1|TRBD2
TGCAGTGCTAGAGTGGGACTAGCGGTAAACAATGAGCAGTTCTTC
CSARVGLAVNNEQFF
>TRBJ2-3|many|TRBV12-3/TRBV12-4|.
TGTGCCAGCAGTTTACAGGCCCCAACAGATACGCAGTATTTT
CASSLQAPTDTQYF
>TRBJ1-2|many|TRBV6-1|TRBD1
TGTGCCAGCAGTCGTTCAACAGGGGATTGGTATGGCTACACCTTC
CASSRSTGDWYGYTF
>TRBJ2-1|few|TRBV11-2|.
TGTGCCAGCAGCTGGTCGGCGGGCTATAGGTACAATGAGCACTTCTTC
CASSWSAGYRYNEHFF
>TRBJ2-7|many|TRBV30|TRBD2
TGTGCCTGGTCGGGAGGAGGGTCCTACGAGCAGTACTTC
CAWSGGGSYEQYF
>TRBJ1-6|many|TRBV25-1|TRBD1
TGTGCCAGCAGTGCGACAGGGGGAAATTCACCCCTCCACTTT
CASSATGGNSPLHF
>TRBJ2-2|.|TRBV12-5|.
TGTGCTAGTGGTTTGGTACTGGGGGGGCCGGTCGGGGAGCTGTTTTTT
CASGLVLGGPVGELFF
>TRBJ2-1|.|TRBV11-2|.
TGTGCCAGCAGCTTTTTGGGTCCCAATGAGCAGTTCTTC
CASSFLGPNEQFF
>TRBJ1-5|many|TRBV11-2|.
TGTGCCAGCAGCTTATCCCCGAATCCTAGCAATCAGCCCCAGCATTTT
CASSLSPNPSNQPQHF
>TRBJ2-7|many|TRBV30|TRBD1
TGTGCCTGGGACAGGGCATCTACCGAGCAGTACTTC
CAWDRASTEQYF
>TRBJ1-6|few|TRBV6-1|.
TGTGCCAGCAGGCTACAGGCTCTAGGTACACCCCTCCACTTT
CASRLQALGTPLHF
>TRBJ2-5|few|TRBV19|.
TGTGCCAGTAGTATCGGGTCAGCGGTCCCGGAGACCCAGTACTTC
CASSIGSAVPETQYF
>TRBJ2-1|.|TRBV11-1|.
TGTGCCAGCAGCTTCGCTAGTGACCGCTACAATGAGCAGTTCTTC
CASSFASDRYNEQFF
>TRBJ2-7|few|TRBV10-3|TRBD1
TGTGCCATCAGTGCCGGGACAGGGGCGATGTACGAGCAGTACTTC
CAISAGTGAMYEQYF
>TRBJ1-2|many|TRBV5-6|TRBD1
TGTGCCAGCAGCCGCGGTACAGGGGTTAACTATGGCTACACCTTC
CASSRGTGVNYGYTF
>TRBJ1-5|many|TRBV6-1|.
TGTGCCAGCAGTGAACCACAGCCCCAGCATTTT
CASSEPQPQHF
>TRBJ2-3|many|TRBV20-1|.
TGCAGTGCTAGAAACATTACAGATACGCAGTATTTT
CSARNITDTQYF
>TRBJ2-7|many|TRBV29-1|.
TGCAGCGTTACCACGGCCCCCTACGAGCAGTACTTC
CSVTTAPYEQYF
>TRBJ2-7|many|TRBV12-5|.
TGTGCTAGTGGCCCAGGGGAGATCGAGCAGTACTTC
CASGPGEIEQYF
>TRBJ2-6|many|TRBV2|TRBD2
TGTGCCAGCGACCCCTACGGGGGGGGGGCCAACGTCCTGACTTTC
CASDPYGGGANVLTF
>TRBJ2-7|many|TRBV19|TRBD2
TGTGCCAGTAGTATATCACTAGCGGGAGGACGCTTTTCGGAGCAGTACTTC
CASSISLAGGRFSEQYF
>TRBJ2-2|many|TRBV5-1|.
TGCGCCAGCAGCTTGGCCAACGTAGCTAGCACCGGGGAGCTGTTTTTT
CASSLANVASTGELFF
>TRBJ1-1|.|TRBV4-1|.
TGCGCCAGCAGCCAATATTCTGGGAACATTGAAGCTTTCTTT
CASSQYSGNIEAFF
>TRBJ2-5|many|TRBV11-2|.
TGTGCCAGCAGCCTTACCCAGGGGAACCAAGAGACCCAGTACTTC
CASSLTQGNQETQYF
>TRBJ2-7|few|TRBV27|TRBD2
TGTGCCAGCAGTATAGCGGGAGCTCCTTACGAGCAGTACTTC
CASSIAGAPYEQYF